The clone carrying this TCR beta chain showed up just once. Its antigen is unidentified. The data belong to a study of shared clonotypes between healthy human individuals. Produced via immunoSEQ multiplex PCR; TCRdb's table is partial and in-frame only. In the table there are fewer than 150,000 clones, approximately 70% of which are singletons. Germline V lookup: CDR1 SGHKS, CDR2 YYEKEE (reference sequence). The CDR3 loop spans 16 amino acids. V lost 4 bases, J lost 8 bases, and 14 bases stayed unmatched. General study results and limits: Lower generation probabilities were found for non-shared clonotypes than for those shared by all four donors.

The sample comprised memory CD8+ T cells sorted from blood. Subset denoted: CD45RO+ cells pooled with CCR7-negative TemRA cells. The TCR was taken from a woman in her twenties or thirties in good health. The genes are TRBV5-5 and TRBJ2-1; 8 bases line up with TRBD2. CDR3 protein: CASSRFGAGERDEQFF. The CDR3 DNA reads as TGTGCCAGCAGCCGCTTTGGAGCGGGAGAACGAGATGAGCAGTTCTTC.